A selection of T cell receptor beta chains follows, all from one sample in a study of PD-1 blockade in classical Hodgkin lymphoma. Sequenced by immunoSEQ multiplex PCR; TCRdb stores in-frame clones only, minus some. The profile shows about 5,000 clones, around 89% of them singletons. The sample taken for sequencing was CD8+ T cells from blood. The receptors come from a human donor with classical Hodgkin lymphoma. The conserved cysteine and the conserved F or W are not part of the CDR3 here.

v_call cdr3_aa
TRBV25-1 ASSEYGTEQF
TRBV5-5 ASRLEGQSNEKLF
TRBV7-2 ASSLVGDRAGGYT
TRBV7-7 ASSLGAGDEQF
TRBV7-9 ASSFGTSDTDTQY
TRBV6-5 ASRLAGAEAF
TRBV9 ASSWTGGTDTQY
TRBV4-3 ASSQGPNSNYGYT
TRBV7-2 ASSPGLVVGPTDTQY
TRBV7-6 ASSLGRLDRALETQY
TRBV28 ASSSLSGAGAVGYT
TRBV27 ASSLSAKNTEAF
TRBV19 ASSLGQGGSDTEAF
TRBV27 ASSYGRTYEQY
TRBV11-3 ASSEGANGANVLT
TRBV25-1 ASSEGTSNSPLH
TRBV7-2 ASSPVEETYNEQF
TRBV11-2 ASQDVNTEAF
TRBV7-9 ASSFNRQGAGYNEQF
TRBV5-1 ASSPLLDYEQY
TRBV2 ASRSNNEQF
TRBV7-2 ASSPGLLQY
TRBV28 ASSVVANYGYT
TRBV5-6 ASSLGSEAF
TRBV27 ASRQGAVTEAF
TRBV7-9 ASSLVGTGVYT
TRBV11-2 ASSLEVPYEQY
TRBV9 ASSVSGGFTQY
TRBV7-9 ASSARTGLYAVWT
TRBV28 ASSLGPATNEKLF
TRBV10-2 ASSEELGNTIY
TRBV7-9 ASSHRDRGLLGDYGYT
TRBV27 ASSSGGAYEQY
TRBV25-1 ASGGHEQY
TRBV7-8 ASRRRTATDTQY
TRBV7-9 ASSPRQVLDEQF
TRBV7-7 ASSPLNQGALDGYT
TRBV30 AWSDGNSYEQY
TRBV18 ASSLGPNYGYT
TRBV10-3 ATQDPGQGAHEQY
TRBV2 ASRPRTSYRGPADTQY
TRBV4-3 ASSQAAGVLNNEQF
TRBV5-1 ASSLGDRDDEQY
TRBV4-2 ASSIIAGTFYEQY
TRBV7-8 ASSLVWDRDSQPQH
TRBV27 ASRPGLAFNEQF
TRBV7-3 ASSLRGGGGHTDTQY
TRBV14 ASSQVRQGLRTGELF
TRBV11-2 ASSLTGGRHGYT
TRBV7-9 ASSSRDLSSGANVLT
TRBV2 ASISLYADRVNLLGYT
TRBV27 ASSLWGLEQF
TRBV29-1 SVEGWGPHYGYT